The 2 T cell receptor beta chains listed next were all sequenced from one sample in a study of metastatic and nonmetastatic thyroid tumors (dated by TCRdb to 2018 to 2021). The library was prepared using PCR. TCRdb shows the sequencer as Illumina HiSeq 4000. The raw public reads went through TCRdb reprocessing: fastp at Q25, MiXCR clone calling, in-frame beta chains kept. The table for this sample lists tens of thousands of clones; roughly 4.2% of them were counted only once. Roughly a fifth of the sample is taken by the ten largest. Before undergoing thyroid surgery, none of the patients had been given any kind of treatment. The specimen sequenced was blood. Receptors originate from a female donor with papillary thyroid cancer or a benign thyroid nodule (not recorded which). Some clones in this sample may be carry-over from other donors' samples.

This clone came up a few times. One end of the junction does not line up with germline, which may come from a read error. The sample holds other DNA sequences that translate to the same CDR3. This chain connects TRBV9 to TRBJ2-1, with TRBD1 matching over 9 bases. CDR3 length: 17 amino acids. From germline, CDR1 is SGDLS and CDR2 YYNGEE. The CDR3 nucleotides are TGTGCCAGTAGCGTAGGACAGGGGTTCGGCTCCTACAATGAGCAGTTCTTC. It is translated as CASSVGQGFGSYNEQFF.

This clone was detected many times. The chain is built from TRBV27 and TRBJ2-1; 16 positions agree with TRBD2. Germline values: CDR1 MNHEY, CDR2 SMNVEV (reference sequence). The trim removed 6 bases at V and 0 bases at J, leaving 2 bases unmatched. CDR3 length equals 17 residues. CDR3 in amino acids: CASRGTSGRASYNEQFF. Written as DNA, the CDR3 is TGTGCCAGCAGGGGGACTAGCGGGAGGGCCTCCTACAATGAGCAGTTCTTC.